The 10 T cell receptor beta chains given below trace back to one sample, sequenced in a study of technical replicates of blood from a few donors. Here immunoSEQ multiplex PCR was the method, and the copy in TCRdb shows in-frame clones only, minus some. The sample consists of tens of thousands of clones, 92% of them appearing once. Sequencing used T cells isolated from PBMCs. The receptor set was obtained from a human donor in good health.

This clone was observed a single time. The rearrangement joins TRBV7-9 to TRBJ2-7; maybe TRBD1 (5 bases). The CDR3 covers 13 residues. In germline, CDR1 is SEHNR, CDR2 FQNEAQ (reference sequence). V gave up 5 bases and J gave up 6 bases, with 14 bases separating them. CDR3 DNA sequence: TGTGCCAGCAGCCCAGGGTACAGCCCCGAGCAGTACTTC. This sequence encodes CASSPGYSPEQYF.

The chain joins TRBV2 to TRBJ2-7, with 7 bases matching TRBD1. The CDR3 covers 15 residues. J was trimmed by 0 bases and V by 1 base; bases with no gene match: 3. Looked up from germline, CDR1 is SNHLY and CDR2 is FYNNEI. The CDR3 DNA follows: TGTGCCAGCAGTGAAGGACAGGGACACTCCTACGAGCAGTACTTC. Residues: CASSEGQGHSYEQYF. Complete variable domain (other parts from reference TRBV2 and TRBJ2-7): EPEVTQTPSHQVTQMGQEVILRCVPISNHLYFYWYRQILGQKVEFLVSFYNNEISEKSEIFDDQFSVERPDGSNFTLKIRSTKLEDSAMYFCASSEGQGHSYEQYFGPGTRLTVT.

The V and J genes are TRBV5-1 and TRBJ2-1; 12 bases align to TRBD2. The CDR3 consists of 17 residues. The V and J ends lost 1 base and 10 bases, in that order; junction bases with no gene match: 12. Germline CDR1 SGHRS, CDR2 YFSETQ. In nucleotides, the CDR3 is TGCGCCAGCAGCTTGATGTCAGGGCTAGCGGGAGGGGGCGAGCAGTTCTTC. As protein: CASSLMSGLAGGGEQFF.

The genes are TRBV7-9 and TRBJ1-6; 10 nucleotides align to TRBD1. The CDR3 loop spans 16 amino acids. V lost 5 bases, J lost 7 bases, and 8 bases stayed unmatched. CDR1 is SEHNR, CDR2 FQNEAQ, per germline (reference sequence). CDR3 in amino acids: CASSEQTGGLNSPLHF. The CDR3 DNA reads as TGTGCCAGCAGCGAACAGACAGGGGGCCTCAATTCACCCCTCCACTTT.

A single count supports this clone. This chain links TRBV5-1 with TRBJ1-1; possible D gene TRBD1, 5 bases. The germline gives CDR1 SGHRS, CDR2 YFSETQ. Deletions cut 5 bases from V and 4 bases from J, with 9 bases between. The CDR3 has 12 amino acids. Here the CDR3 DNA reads TGCGCCAGCAGTGGGGCTGGCACTGAAGCTTTCTTT. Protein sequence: CASSGAGTEAFF.

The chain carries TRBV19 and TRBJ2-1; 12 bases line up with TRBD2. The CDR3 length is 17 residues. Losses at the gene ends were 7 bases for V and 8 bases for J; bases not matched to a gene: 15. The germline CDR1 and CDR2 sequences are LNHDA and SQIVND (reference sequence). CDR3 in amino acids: CASMMVSGLAGKDEQFF. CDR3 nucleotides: TGTGCCAGTATGATGGTGTCTGGACTAGCGGGGAAAGATGAGCAGTTCTTC.

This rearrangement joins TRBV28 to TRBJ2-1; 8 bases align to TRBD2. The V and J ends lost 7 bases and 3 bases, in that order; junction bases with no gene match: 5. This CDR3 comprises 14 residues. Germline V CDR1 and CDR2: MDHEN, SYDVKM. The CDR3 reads CASNRAGDYNEQFF. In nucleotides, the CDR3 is TGTGCCAGCAATCGAGCGGGGGACTACAATGAGCAGTTCTTC.

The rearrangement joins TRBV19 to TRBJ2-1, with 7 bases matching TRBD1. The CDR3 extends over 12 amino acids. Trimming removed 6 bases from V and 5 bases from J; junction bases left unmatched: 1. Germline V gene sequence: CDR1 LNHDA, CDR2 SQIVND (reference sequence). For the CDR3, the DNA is TGTGCCAGTAGGACAGGGAACAATGAGCAGTTCTTC. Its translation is CASRTGNNEQFF.

Written as DNA, the CDR3 is TGTGCCAGCGAAGGAACAGGGGGGAGGTTCACTGAAGCTTTCTTT. Translation: CASEGTGGRFTEAFF. The rearrangement links TRBV2 to TRBJ1-1, with TRBD1 matching over 8 bases. V shed 8 bases, J shed 4 bases, and the junction held 12 bases outside the gene matches. Germline V gene sequence: CDR1 SNHLY, CDR2 FYNNEI. This CDR3 region has 15 residues. Complete variable domain (other parts from reference TRBV2 and TRBJ1-1): EPEVTQTPSHQVTQMGQEVILRCVPISNHLYFYWYRQILGQKVEFLVSFYNNEISEKSEIFDDQFSVERPDGSNFTLKIRSTKLEDSAMYFCASEGTGGRFTEAFFGQGTRLTVV.

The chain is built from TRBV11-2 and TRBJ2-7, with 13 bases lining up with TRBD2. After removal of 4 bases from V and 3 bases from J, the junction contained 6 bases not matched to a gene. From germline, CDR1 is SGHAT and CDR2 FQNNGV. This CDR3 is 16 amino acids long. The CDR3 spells CASSSRTSGSIYEQYF. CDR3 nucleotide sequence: TGTGCCAGCAGCTCCAGGACTAGCGGGAGTATCTACGAGCAGTACTTC.